These T cell receptor beta chains were read from a single sample in a study of blood T cell repertoires in COVID-19. TCRdb keeps only in-frame clones here, not all; method: immunoSEQ multiplex PCR. The sample records some 290,000 clones, 75% to 90% being singletons. Sequenced input: peripheral blood. The receptors shown here come from a woman in her 50s who had recovered from COVID-19. The conserved cysteine and the conserved F or W are not part of the CDR3 here. The order of the fields is V gene, CDR3 length, J gene, CDR3 protein.

TRBV7-6	15	TRBJ2-2	ASSLADPGINTGELF
TRBV12-5	11	TRBJ1-1	ASGFIMNTEAF
TRBV5-4	12	TRBJ1-1	ASSSPPGVAEAF
TRBV7-9	14	TRBJ1-5	ASTRSTGNSNQPQH
TRBV30	13	TRBJ1-5	AWSPTGGASHPQH
TRBV5-1	14	TRBJ2-3	ASSTGLAGLTDTQY
TRBV7-2	10	TRBJ2-3	ASSAGSLKQY
TRBV27	14	TRBJ2-7	ASSLADRGFTYEQY
TRBV5-1	12	TRBJ1-1	ASSPGYMNTEAF
TRBV3-1/TRBV3-2	14	TRBJ1-2	ASSPPRTALNYGYT
TRBV6-5	14	TRBJ2-7	ASSYSRLRDVSEQY
TRBV3-1/TRBV3-2	10	TRBJ1-1	ASRRTGTEAF
TRBV6-5	10	TRBJ2-7	ASRGLAYEQY
TRBV7-6	13	TRBJ2-3	ASSLGTSGWDTQY
TRBV27	13	TRBJ2-6	ASRPDRGGANVLT
TRBV5-8	14	TRBJ1-1	ASSSELQGRGTEAF
TRBV24-1	15	TRBJ1-1	ATSDCPNLKKNTEAF
TRBV18	10	TRBJ2-5	ASSANQETQY
TRBV29-1	13	TRBJ2-1	SVEDRASSYNEQF
TRBV5-3	12	TRBJ1-1	ARSLRQGYTEAF
TRBV6-1	11	TRBJ2-3	ASSELRTDTQY
TRBV4-2	10	TRBJ1-2	ASRRTAYGYT
TRBV7-3	15	TRBJ2-1	ASSLQLSGGNYNEQF
TRBV28	14	TRBJ1-1	ASSPPGTGRYTEAF
TRBV7-2	12	TRBJ2-1	ASSSRGHYNEQF
TRBV7-9	12	TRBJ1-5	ASSLQGRGQPQH
TRBV28	11	TRBJ2-7	ASSFLAGSEQY
TRBV7-9	13	TRBJ2-1	ASSLRTSPGGEQF
TRBV27	10	TRBJ2-7	ASRSRAYEQY
TRBV5-6	13	TRBJ1-1	ASKRTGGLNTEAF
TRBV6-2/TRBV6-3	11	TRBJ1-1	ASSYSKGIEAF
TRBV5-5	13	TRBJ2-1	ASSLNSGVYNEQF
TRBV6-5	12	TRBJ2-7	ASSRDLLNGEQY
TRBV18	14	TRBJ1-1	ASSPLPADKNTEAF
TRBV29-1	12	TRBJ1-5	SVTGTNSNQPQH
TRBV13	10	TRBJ1-5	ASSLGGQPQH
TRBV28	12	TRBJ2-3	ASSRTGDGDTQY
TRBV3-1/TRBV3-2	13	TRBJ2-7	ASSQALLVSGEQY
TRBV20-1	13	TRBJ1-4	SASVRDTLRRKLF
TRBV6-5	13	TRBJ1-5	ASSQRQGSNQPQH
TRBV18	13	TRBJ1-5	ASSPVSSGSQPQH
TRBV7-2	14	TRBJ2-2	ASSPGEGYNTGELF
TRBV5-6	12	TRBJ1-6	ASSLSGSNSPLH
TRBV7-9	17	TRBJ2-1	ASSPRSTPRGLSYNEQF
TRBV11-3	13	TRBJ2-1	ASSLSTGGYNEQF
TRBV20-1	16	TRBJ2-7	SASSGLAGTPRPTEQY
TRBV28	14	TRBJ2-3	ASSSQLAGVTDTQY
TRBV5-1	12	TRBJ1-1	ASSSTGGGTEAF
TRBV7-2	11	TRBJ1-2	ASSLDGLRGYT
TRBV19	11	TRBJ1-1	ASSTGMNTEAF
TRBV30	12	TRBJ1-5	AWSVQSVGQPQH
TRBV20-1	12	TRBJ2-7	SASSPGGIHEQY
TRBV6-2/TRBV6-3	10	TRBJ2-1	ASSYNINEQF
TRBV5-6	14	TRBJ2-4	ASSFRLAGGQNIQY
TRBV6-6	11	TRBJ2-1	ASSKDIYNEQF